This T cell receptor beta chain was retrieved from a study of T-cell memory formation after mild COVID-19. The study's findings and limits: Shrinking CD4+ clones were chiefly CM and EM; CD8+ ones were chiefly EMRA.

The CDR3 length is 15 residues. Trimming took off 4 bases at V and 6 bases at J, with 17 bases between the two ends. Germline CDR1 SGHRS, CDR2 YFSETQ. In regard to this clonotype: The antigen is not known.

TCRdb analysed the 5' RACE reads with MiXCR anew, one entry per CDR3 protein. This sample has over 150,000 distinct CDR3 sequences, with about 18% found just once. This receptor was taken from a man between 18 and 29 years old who had mild COVID-19 (a few samples of this study predate the infection). Cell type and time point are not known. The sample consisted of PBMCs or a T cell subset sorted from them (not recorded which). The rearrangement joins TRBV5-1 to TRBJ2-1, with D tentatively TRBD2 (5 bases). The CDR3 loop is CASSPAPLGGNEQFF. The CDR3, as DNA: TGCGCCAGCAGCCCCGCCCCCCTAGGAGGCAATGAGCAGTTCTTC.